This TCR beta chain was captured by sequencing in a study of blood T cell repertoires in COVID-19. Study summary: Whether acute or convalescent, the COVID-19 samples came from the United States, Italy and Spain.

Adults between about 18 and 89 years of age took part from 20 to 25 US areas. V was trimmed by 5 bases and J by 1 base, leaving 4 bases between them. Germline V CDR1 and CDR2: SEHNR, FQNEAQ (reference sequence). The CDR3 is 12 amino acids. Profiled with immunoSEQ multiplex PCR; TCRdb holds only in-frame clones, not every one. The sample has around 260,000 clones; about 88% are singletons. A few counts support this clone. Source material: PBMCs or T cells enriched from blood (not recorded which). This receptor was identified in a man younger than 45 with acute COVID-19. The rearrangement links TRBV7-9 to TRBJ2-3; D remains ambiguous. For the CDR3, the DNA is TGTGCCAGCAGCCCAGGCACAGATACGCAGTATTTT. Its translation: CASSPGTDTQYF.